One sample yielded the 6 T cell receptor beta chains listed below, sequenced in a study of blood T cell repertoires in COVID-19. Clones were read by immunoSEQ multiplex PCR, and TCRdb kept only the in-frame ones, dropping some. The table shows fewer than 80,000 clones, with roughly 85% occurring only once. Sequencing was carried out using peripheral blood. These TCRs come from a man aged 25 to 40 with acute or convalescent COVID-19.

V is TRBV5-1 and J is TRBJ2-1; D perhaps matches TRBD2 (6 bases). Looked up from germline, CDR1 is SGHRS and CDR2 is YFSETQ. Trimming removed 5 bases from V and 1 base from J, with 16 bases in between. The CDR3 covers 16 residues. The CDR3 DNA sequence: TGCGCCAGCAGATGGAGGGTCGCAAGTTCCTACAATGAGCAGTTCTTC. Protein: CASRWRVASSYNEQFF.

The V call is TRBV19, the J call TRBJ2-1, with unresolved D. This CDR3 spans 15 amino acids. Germline V gene sequence: CDR1 LNHDA, CDR2 SQIVND (reference sequence). Between the trimmed V and J ends, which lost 4 bases and 5 bases, there was a span of 15 bases. This CDR3 reads CASSTPLEAHNEQFF. The CDR3, as DNA: TGTGCCAGTAGTACCCCCCTAGAAGCCCACAATGAGCAGTTCTTC.

The chain has TRBV3-1 (or the pseudogene TRBV3-2) and TRBJ2-1; 7 bases are a match to TRBD2. CDR1 and CDR2 (germline): LGHDT, YNNKEL (reference sequence). The CDR3 length is 15 residues. The V segment lost 4 bases and the J segment 7 bases; nucleotides outside the gene matches: 10. The chain's CDR3 is CASSLLGPGGNEQFF. The DNA of the CDR3 is TGTGCCAGCAGCCTCCTGGGCCCGGGGGGTAATGAGCAGTTCTTC.

For this clone: A junction end diverges from the germline sequence, so it may reflect a read error. V and J are TRBV6-1 and TRBJ1-3; the match to TRBD1 covers 12 bases. The CDR3 totals 15 residues. Germline CDR1 and CDR2: MNHNS and SASEGT. The CDR3 region has the DNA TGTGCCAGCAGTGAAACCGGGACAGGGGGCACGTTCTTCCATTTT. It encodes CASSETGTGGTFFHF.

This chain uses TRBV5-1 with TRBJ1-2, with 7 bases matching TRBD1. The length of the CDR3 is 17 residues. J was trimmed by 5 bases and V by 2 bases; bases with no gene match: 15. CDR1 and CDR2 from the germline V gene are SGHRS and YFSETQ. The DNA of the CDR3 is TGCGCCAGCAGCTTCACAGGGGACCCGACAACTATTTATGGCTACACCTTC. Protein sequence: CASSFTGDPTTIYGYTF. The full variable domain, rest sourced from reference TRBV5-1 and TRBJ1-2, is KAGVTQTPRYLIKTRGQQVTLSCSPISGHRSVSWYQQTPGQGLQFLFEYFSETQRNKGNFPGRFSGRQFSNSRSEMNVSTLELGDSALYLCASSFTGDPTTIYGYTFGSGTRLTVV.

The rearrangement uses TRBV15 and TRBJ1-2; TRBD1 matches at 8 bases. Trimming cost V 5 bases and J 6 bases; bases outside gene matches: 8. Germline CDR1 and CDR2: LNHNV and YYDKDF (reference sequence). This CDR3 is 14 amino acids long. The CDR3 is CATSSRAGGDGYTF. The CDR3, as DNA: TGTGCCACCAGCTCCCGAGCAGGGGGCGATGGCTACACCTTC.